This TCR beta chain was sequenced for a study of early T cells in non-severe SARS-CoV-2 infection. CDR1 is MDHEN, CDR2 SYDVKM, per germline. The CDR3 runs to 12 residues. Individual cDNA molecules received unique molecular identifiers during library preparation. Each CDR3 protein is one row after TCRdb ran MiXCR on the 5' RACE reads. The profile shows 27,000 or so distinct CDR3 sequences, around 4% of them singletons. This TCR came from an adult who was a healthcare worker with PCR-confirmed SARS-CoV-2 infection or an uninfected control (not recorded which). The V and J genes are TRBV28 and TRBJ1-2; the match to TRBD1 covers 9 bases. The sequencing input was whole blood. The CDR3 DNA follows: TGTGTTTATGGACAGGGGAACTATGGCTACACCTTC. Its translation is CVYGQGNYGYTF.